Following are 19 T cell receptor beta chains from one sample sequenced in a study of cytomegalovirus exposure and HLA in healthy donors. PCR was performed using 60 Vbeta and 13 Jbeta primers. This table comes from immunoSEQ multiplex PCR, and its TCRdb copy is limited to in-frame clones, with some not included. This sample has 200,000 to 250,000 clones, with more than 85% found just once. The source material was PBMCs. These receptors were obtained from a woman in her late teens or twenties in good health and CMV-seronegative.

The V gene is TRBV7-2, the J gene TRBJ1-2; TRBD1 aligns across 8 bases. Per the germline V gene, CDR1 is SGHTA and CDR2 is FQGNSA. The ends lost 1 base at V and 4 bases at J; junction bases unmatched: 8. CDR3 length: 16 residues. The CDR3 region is CASSLVTAGGVYGYTF. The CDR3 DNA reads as TGTGCCAGCAGCTTAGTAACGGCAGGGGGCGTCTATGGCTACACCTTC.

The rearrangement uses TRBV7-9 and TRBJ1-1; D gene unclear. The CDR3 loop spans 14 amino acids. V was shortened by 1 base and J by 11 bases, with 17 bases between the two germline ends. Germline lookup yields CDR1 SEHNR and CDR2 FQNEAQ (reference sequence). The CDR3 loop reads CASSLGPGIRMAFF. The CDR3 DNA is TGTGCCAGCAGCTTAGGTCCGGGGATACGTATGGCTTTCTTT.

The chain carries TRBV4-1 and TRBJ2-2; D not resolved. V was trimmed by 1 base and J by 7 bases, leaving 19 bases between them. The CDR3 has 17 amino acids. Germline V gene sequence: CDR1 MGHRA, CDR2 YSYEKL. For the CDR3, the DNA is TGCGCCAGCAGCCAAGCCATTCAGGTCCTCCTGGGCGGGGAGCTGTTTTTT. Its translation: CASSQAIQVLLGGELFF.

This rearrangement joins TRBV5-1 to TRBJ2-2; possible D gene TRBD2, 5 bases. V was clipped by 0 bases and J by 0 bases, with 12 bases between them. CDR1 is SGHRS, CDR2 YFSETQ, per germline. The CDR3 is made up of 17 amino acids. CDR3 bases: TGCGCCAGCAGCTTGGCCGAGCGACTAACGAACACCGGGGAGCTGTTTTTT. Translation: CASSLAERLTNTGELFF.

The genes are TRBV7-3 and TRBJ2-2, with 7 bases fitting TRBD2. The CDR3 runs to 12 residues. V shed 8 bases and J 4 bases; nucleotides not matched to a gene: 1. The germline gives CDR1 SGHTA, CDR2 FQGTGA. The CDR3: CASGRATGELFF. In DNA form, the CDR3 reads TGTGCCAGCGGGAGGGCCACCGGGGAGCTGTTTTTT.

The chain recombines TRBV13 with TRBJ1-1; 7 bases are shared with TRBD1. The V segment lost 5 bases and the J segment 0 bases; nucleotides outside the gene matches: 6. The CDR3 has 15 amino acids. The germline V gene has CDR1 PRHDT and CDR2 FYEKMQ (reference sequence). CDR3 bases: TGTGCCAGCAGCCAAAGGGACAGAATGAACACTGAAGCTTTCTTT. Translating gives CASSQRDRMNTEAFF.

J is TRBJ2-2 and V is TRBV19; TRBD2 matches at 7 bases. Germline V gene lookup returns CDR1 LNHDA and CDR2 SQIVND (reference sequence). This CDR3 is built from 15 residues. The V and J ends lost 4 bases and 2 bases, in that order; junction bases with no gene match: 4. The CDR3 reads CASSTTSLNTGELFF. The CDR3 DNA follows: TGTGCCAGTAGTACGACTAGCTTAAACACCGGGGAGCTGTTTTTT.

The CDR3 loop reads CASSQAPGQNTEAFF. CDR3 in DNA: TGCGCCAGCAGCCAGGCTCCGGGACAAAACACTGAAGCTTTCTTT. V is TRBV4-1 and J is TRBJ1-1, with D possibly TRBD1 on 6 matching bases. This CDR3 region has 15 residues. Looked up from germline, CDR1 is MGHRA and CDR2 is YSYEKL. Trimming shortened V by 3 bases and J by 2 bases, and 13 bases separated the two germline ends.

In DNA, the CDR3 is TGTGCCAGCAGCGCCAGGGGGAACTCTGGAAACACCATATATTTT. Protein: CASSARGNSGNTIYF. This chain links TRBV9 with TRBJ1-3, with TRBD1 identical over 7 bases. The CDR3 loop spans 15 amino acids. CDR1 SGDLS and CDR2 YYNGEE come from the germline V gene. The trim removed 3 bases at V and 0 bases at J, leaving 3 bases unmatched.

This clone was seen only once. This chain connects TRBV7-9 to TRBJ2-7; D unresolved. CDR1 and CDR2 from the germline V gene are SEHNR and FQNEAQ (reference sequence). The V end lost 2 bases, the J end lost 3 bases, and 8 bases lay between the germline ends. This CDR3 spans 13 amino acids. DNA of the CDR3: TGTGCCAGCAGCTTAACCGGGTTCTACGAGCAGTACTTC. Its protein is CASSLTGFYEQYF.

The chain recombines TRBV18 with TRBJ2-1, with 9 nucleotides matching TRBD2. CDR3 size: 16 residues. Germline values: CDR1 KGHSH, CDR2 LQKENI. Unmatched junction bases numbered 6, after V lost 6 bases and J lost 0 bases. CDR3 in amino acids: CASSSGSGSSYNEQFF. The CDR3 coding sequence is TGTGCCAGCTCGTCGGGTAGCGGGAGCTCCTACAATGAGCAGTTCTTC.

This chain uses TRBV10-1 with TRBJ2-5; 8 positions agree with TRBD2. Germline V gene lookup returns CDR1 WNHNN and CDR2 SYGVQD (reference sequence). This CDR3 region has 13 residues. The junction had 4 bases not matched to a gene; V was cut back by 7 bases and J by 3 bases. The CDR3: CASTRGLEETQYF. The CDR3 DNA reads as TGCGCCAGCACCCGGGGACTAGAAGAGACCCAGTACTTC.

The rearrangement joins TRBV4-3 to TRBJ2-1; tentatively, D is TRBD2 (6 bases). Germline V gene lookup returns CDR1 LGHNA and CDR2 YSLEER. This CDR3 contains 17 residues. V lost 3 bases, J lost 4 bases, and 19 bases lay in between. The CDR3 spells CASSHLPGEDLYNEQFF. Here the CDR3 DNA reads TGCGCCAGCAGCCACCTCCCCGGGGAGGATCTGTACAATGAGCAGTTCTTC.

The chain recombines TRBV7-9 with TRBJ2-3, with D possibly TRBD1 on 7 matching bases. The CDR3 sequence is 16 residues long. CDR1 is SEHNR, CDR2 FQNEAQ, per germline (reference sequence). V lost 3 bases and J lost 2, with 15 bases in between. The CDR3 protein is CASSFHRGGFTDTQYF. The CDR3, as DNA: TGTGCCAGCAGCTTTCACAGGGGAGGATTCACAGATACGCAGTATTTT.

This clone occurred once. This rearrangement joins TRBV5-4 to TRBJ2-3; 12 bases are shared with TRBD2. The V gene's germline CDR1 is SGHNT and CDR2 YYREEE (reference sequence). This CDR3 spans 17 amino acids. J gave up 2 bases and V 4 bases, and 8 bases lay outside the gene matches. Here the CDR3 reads CASSRGTSGGSTDTQYF. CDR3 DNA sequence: TGTGCCAGCAGCCGAGGAACTAGCGGGGGGTCCACAGATACGCAGTATTTT.

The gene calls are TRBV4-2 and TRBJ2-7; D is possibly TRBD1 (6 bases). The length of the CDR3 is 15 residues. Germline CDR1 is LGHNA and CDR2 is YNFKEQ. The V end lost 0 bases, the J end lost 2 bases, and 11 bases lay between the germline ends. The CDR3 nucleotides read TGTGCCAGCAGCCAAGATGTCACAGGGACCTACGAGCAGTACTTC. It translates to CASSQDVTGTYEQYF.

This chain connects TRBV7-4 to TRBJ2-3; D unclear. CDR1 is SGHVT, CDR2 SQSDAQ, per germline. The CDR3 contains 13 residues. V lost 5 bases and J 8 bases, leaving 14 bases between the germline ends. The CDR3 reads CASSAIRLCTQYF. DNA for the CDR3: TGTGCCAGCAGCGCGATACGCCTTTGTACGCAGTATTTT.

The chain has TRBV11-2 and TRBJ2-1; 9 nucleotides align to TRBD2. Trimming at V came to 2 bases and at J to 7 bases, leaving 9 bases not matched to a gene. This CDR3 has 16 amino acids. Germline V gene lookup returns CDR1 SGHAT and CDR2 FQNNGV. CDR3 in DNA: TGTGCCAGCAGCTTACCTTTAGCGGGGGTCGGTAATGAGCAGTTCTTC. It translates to CASSLPLAGVGNEQFF.

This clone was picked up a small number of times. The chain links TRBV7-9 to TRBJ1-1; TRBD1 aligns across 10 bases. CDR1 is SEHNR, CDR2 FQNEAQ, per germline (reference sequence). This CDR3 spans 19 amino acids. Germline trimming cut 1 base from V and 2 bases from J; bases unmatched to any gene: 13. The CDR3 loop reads CASSLGRTGTGEGNTEAFF. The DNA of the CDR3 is TGTGCCAGCAGCTTAGGTAGGACAGGGACAGGGGAGGGTAACACTGAAGCTTTCTTT.